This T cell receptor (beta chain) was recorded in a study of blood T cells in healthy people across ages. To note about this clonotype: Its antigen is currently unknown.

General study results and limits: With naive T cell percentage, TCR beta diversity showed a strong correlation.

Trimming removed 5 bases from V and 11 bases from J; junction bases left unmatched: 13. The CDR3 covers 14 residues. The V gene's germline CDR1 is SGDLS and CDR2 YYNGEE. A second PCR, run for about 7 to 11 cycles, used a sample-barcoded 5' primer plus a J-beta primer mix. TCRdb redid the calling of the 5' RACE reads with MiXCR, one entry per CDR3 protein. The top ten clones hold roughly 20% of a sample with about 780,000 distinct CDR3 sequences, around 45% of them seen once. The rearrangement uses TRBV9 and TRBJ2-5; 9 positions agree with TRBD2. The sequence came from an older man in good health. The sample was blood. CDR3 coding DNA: TGTGCCAGCAGTCAGATAGCGGGAGCTCCTGAGCAGTACTTC. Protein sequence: CASSQIAGAPEQYF.